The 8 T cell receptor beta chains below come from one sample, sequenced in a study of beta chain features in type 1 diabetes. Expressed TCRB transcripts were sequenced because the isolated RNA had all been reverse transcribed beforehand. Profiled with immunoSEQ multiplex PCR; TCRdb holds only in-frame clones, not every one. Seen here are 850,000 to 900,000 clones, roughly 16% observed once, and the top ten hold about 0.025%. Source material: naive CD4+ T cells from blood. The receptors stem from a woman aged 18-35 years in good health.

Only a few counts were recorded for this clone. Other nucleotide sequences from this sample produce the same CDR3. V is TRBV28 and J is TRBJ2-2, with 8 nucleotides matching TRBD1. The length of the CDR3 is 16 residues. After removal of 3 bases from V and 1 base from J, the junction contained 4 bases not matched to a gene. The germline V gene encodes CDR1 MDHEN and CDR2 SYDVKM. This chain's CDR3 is CASSFSGTGNTGELFF. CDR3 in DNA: TGTGCCAGCAGTTTTAGTGGGACAGGGAACACCGGGGAGCTGTTTTTT. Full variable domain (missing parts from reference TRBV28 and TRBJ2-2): DVKVTQSSRYLVKRTGEKVFLECVQDMDHENMFWYRQDPGLGLRLIYFSYDVKMKEKGDIPEGYSVSREKKERFSLILESASTNQTSMYLCASSFSGTGNTGELFFGEGSRLTVL.

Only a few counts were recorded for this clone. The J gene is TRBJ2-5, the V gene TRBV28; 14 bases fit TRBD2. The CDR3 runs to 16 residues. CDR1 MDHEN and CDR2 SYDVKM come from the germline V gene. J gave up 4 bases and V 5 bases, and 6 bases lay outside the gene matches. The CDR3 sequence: CASSLRLAGGRETQYF. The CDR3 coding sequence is TGTGCCAGCAGTCTCCGACTAGCGGGAGGGAGAGAGACCCAGTACTTC.

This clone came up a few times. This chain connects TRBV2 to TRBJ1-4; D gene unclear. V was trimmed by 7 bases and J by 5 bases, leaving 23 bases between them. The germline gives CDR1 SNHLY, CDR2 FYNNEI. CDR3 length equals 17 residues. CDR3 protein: CASTATFLLRGNEKLFF. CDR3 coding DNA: TGTGCCAGCACCGCTACCTTCCTCCTAAGAGGGAATGAAAAACTGTTTTTT.

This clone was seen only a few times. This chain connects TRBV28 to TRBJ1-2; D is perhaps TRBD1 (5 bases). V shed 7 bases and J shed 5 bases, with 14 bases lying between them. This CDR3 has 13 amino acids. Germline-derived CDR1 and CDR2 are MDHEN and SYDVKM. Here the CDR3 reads CASTMGGVYGYTF. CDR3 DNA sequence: TGTGCCAGCACCATGGGGGGGGTGTATGGCTACACCTTC.

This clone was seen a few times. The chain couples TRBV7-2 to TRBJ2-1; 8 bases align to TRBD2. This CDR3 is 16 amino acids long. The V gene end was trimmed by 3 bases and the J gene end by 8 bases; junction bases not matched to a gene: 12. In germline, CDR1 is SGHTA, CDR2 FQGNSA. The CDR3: CASSLAGTRPADEQFF. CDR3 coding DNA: TGTGCCAGCAGCTTGGCCGGGACTAGGCCGGCCGATGAGCAGTTCTTC. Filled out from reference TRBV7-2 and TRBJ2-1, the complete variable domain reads GAGVSQSPSNKVTEKGKDVELRCDPISGHTALYWYRQSLGQGLEFLIYFQGNSAPDKSGLPSDRFSAERTGGSVSTLTIQRTQQEDSAVYLCASSLAGTRPADEQFFGPGTRLTVL.

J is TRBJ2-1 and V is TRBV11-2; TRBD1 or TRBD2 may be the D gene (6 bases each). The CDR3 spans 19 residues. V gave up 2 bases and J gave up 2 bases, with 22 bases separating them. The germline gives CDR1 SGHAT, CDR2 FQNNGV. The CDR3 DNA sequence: TGTGCCAGCAGCTTACGGCCCTGGGGGGCTCCAACACCCTACAATGAGCAGTTCTTC. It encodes CASSLRPWGAPTPYNEQFF.

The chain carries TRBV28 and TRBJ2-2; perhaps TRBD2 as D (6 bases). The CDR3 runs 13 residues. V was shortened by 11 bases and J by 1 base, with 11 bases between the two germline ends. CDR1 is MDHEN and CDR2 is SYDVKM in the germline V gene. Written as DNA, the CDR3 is TGTGCCTCCGGCGGGGAGAACACCGGGGAGCTGTTTTTT. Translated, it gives CASGGENTGELFF.

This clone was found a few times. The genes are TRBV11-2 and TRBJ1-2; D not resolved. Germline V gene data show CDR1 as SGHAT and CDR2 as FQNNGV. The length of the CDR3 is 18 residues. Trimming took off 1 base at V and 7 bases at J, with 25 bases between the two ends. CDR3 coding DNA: TGTGCCAGCAGCTTAGGCCCCCCTAGTGTCAGCATGACGGTTGGCTACACCTTC. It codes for CASSLGPPSVSMTVGYTF.